The subject of this entry is one TCR beta chain. The sample comes from a study of CD8+CD57+ T cells in acquired aplastic anemia. About the study: Sorting CD4+ and CD8+ cells gave DNA averaging around 3 ug.

Patients chosen for sequencing had CD8+CD57+ cells that had expanded, as shown by flow cytometry. Every patient presented with severe acquired aplastic anemia. No therapy was given to patients before blood sampling. The trim removed 4 bases at V and 4 bases at J, leaving 10 bases unmatched. This CDR3 contains 16 residues. CDR1 is SNHLY and CDR2 is FYNNEI in the germline V gene. Using genomic DNA as the template, TCR beta VDJ and CDR3 profiling was carried out. Each CDR3 protein is one row after TCRdb ran MiXCR on the reads. Here the sample spans around 430,000 distinct CDR3 sequences, around 32% being singletons.

The rearrangement joins TRBV2 to TRBJ2-7; 10 bases map to TRBD1. Sequenced input: sorted CD4+, CD8+, or CD8+CD57+ T cells (not recorded which) from PBMCs. This receptor was obtained from a human donor with aplastic anemia. DNA of the CDR3: TGTGCCAGCAGTGCGCCGGGACAGGGGCGGTCGTACGAGCAGTACTTC. It specifies CASSAPGQGRSYEQYF.